The next 5 T cell receptor beta chains were all read from a single sample in a study of blood T cells in healthy people across ages. Alongside a J-beta primer mix, a sample-barcoded 5' primer served in a second PCR lasting about 7 to 12 cycles. MiXCR, applied by TCRdb to the 5' RACE reads, yields one record per CDR3 protein. The sample lists about 1,400,000 distinct CDR3 sequences, about 43% occurring once. Sequenced input: blood. The origin of the receptors is a woman aged 18-29 years in good health.

The genes are TRBV18 and TRBJ2-7; perhaps TRBD2 as D (6 bases). This CDR3 is built from 15 residues. Germline CDR1 is KGHSH and CDR2 is LQKENI. Trimming pared 1 base from V and 1 base from J, leaving 11 bases between. The CDR3 DNA reads as TGTGCCAGCTCACCACAGCGGGTGAGTTCCTACGAGCAGTACTTC. Encoded protein: CASSPQRVSSYEQYF.

The chain is built from TRBV5-1 and TRBJ2-7; D is possibly TRBD1 (5 bases). V lost 6 bases and J 2 bases, leaving 21 bases between the germline ends. Germline CDR1 reads SGHRS; CDR2 reads YFSETQ. The CDR3 totals 16 residues. CDR3 in amino acids: CASIDLPGRRAYEQYF. CDR3 sequence (DNA): TGCGCCAGCATAGATTTACCGGGCCGCAGGGCCTACGAGCAGTACTTC.

This clonotype was observed a few times. The chain is built from TRBV27 and TRBJ1-2, with D possibly being TRBD1 (6 bases). The V gene lost 5 bases and the J gene lost 0 bases, with 19 bases spanning the gap. CDR3 length: 17 residues. Germline CDR1 and CDR2: MNHEY and SMNVEV (reference sequence). This CDR3 is CASSQRTDPVANYGYTF. The CDR3 region has the DNA TGTGCCAGCAGTCAAAGGACAGACCCCGTAGCTAACTATGGCTACACCTTC.

This chain joins TRBV5-1 and TRBJ2-1; 12 nucleotides agree with TRBD2. J was trimmed by 7 bases and V by 2 bases; bases with no gene match: 4. The CDR3 has 15 residues. The germline gives CDR1 SGHRS, CDR2 YFSETQ. In DNA form, the CDR3 reads TGCGCCAGCAGCTTTCTAACTAGCGGGAGGAATGAGCAGTTCTTC. As protein: CASSFLTSGRNEQFF.

J is TRBJ1-5 and V is TRBV2; D not certain. CDR1 SNHLY and CDR2 FYNNEI come from the germline V gene. This CDR3 spans 13 amino acids. Trimming shortened V by 4 bases and J by 10 bases, and 14 bases separated the two germline ends. As DNA, the CDR3 is TGTGCCAGCAGTGTTTTAGTCGGTCACCCCCAGCATTTT. Its translation: CASSVLVGHPQHF.